Below, one T cell receptor (beta chain) is given with its context. Which antigen it targets is not known. The record has no base qualities; no much larger clone is one base away. The CDR3 regions of human TCRbeta chains were subjected to immunosequencing. The paper's processing steps were these. TCRs in the repertoires were compared against a reference library of SARS-CoV-2-specific TCRs that had been generated with the MIRA antigen-specificity platform. Breadth meant the fraction of unique TCRs that were SARS-CoV-2-associated, whereas depth meant the fraction of total T cells that were SARS-CoV-2-associated. Using the MIRA data, each spike-specific TCR was mapped to the spike region that the TCR reacts to and placed in a CD4 or CD8 class. Log10-transformed breadth and depth values were compared by one-way ANOVA with Sidak's multiple comparisons tests. Entries here come from immuneACCESS through TCRdb and include only in-frame sequences with V and J called. Some clones fail to appear in such tables; in the studies checked, an unresolved V gene covers under half of the shortfall, and the cause of the remainder is unknown. That table furnishes V, J and clone size, whereas the DNA furnished D and trimming. This sample has 90,000 to 120,000 clones in its table, and under 95% of those were observed once. The leading ten clones occupy less than 25% of the sample.

This sample stems from a study of T cell responses to AZD1222 COVID-19 vaccine listed by TCRdb under 2021. Study-level background: AZD1222 recipients with second doses at about 4 weeks or about 12 weeks were pooled, because spike-specific TCR depth and breadth did not differ between schedules. TCR sequencing covered more than 230 trial participants: around 210 given two doses of AZD1222 and 26 given two doses of MenACWY control vaccine. Trial participants were enrolled by age into subgroups of 18-55, 56-69 and 70-plus years, and roughly 160, 29 and 62 TCR-sequenced participants, respectively, were included in these subgroups.

Broader findings and caveats from the paper: Participants were mostly white British and included more females than males, and it was suggested by the authors that clonal diversity may have been underestimated. Conclusions about previously exposed vaccinees were limited because only six or seven AZD1222 recipients were SARS-CoV-2 seropositive at baseline. In the small 56-69-year group, the increase in depth fell short of significance, most likely because of low power. Vaccine-associated CD4 TCRs spanned the whole spike protein, with dominant responses in regions 160-218 and 743-854. After two AZD1222 doses, spike-specific TCR breadth and depth were significantly higher than at day 0 and than in MenACWY recipients. Nearly half of unique spike-specific TCRs reportedly recognized epitopes outside regions mutated in the B.1.351 and B.1.1.7 variants. No day 14 peak-response samples were available, so repertoires were characterized only after the peak T cell response.

This specimen's time point label, per the study, means: baseline before first vaccination. The vaccinee samples were drawn from two UK trials, COV001 and COV002, one of which was a single-blind randomized controlled phase 2/3 trial testing AZD1222 (ChAdOx1 nCoV-19) in healthy adults. For TCRbeta chain sequencing, PBMC samples were collected from trial participants at day 0 and at day 28 after the second dose. The V and J ends are trimmed by 5 bases and 9 bases, leaving 10 bases between them. From the germline V gene, CDR1 is SGHTA and CDR2 is FQGNSA. Reading from cysteine to phenylalanine, the CDR3 counts 11 amino acids. Only CDR3 DNA is held: 33 bases, read in frame from base 1.

The sample consisted of peripheral blood, taken on day 0 of AZD1222 vaccination. The receptor comes from an adult in good health. Recombination linked TRBV7-2 to TRBJ1-1; the D gene is not confidently resolved. This receptor carries the CDR3 CASSPFWKAFF. The DNA is TGTGCCAGCAGCCCCTTTTGGAAAGCTTTCTTT.